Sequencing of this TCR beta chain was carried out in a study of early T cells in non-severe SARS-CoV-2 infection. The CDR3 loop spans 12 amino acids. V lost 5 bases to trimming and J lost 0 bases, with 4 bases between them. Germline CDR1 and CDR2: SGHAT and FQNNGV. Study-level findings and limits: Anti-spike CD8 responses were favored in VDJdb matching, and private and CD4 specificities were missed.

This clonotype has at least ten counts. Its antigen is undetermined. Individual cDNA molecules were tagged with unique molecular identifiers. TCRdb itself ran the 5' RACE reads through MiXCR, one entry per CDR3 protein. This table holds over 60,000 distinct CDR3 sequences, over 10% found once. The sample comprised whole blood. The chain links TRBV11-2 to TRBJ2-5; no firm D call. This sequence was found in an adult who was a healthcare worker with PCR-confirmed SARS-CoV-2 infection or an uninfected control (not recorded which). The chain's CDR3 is CASSPNQETQYF. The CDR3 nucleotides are TGTGCCAGCAGCCCGAACCAAGAGACCCAGTACTTC.